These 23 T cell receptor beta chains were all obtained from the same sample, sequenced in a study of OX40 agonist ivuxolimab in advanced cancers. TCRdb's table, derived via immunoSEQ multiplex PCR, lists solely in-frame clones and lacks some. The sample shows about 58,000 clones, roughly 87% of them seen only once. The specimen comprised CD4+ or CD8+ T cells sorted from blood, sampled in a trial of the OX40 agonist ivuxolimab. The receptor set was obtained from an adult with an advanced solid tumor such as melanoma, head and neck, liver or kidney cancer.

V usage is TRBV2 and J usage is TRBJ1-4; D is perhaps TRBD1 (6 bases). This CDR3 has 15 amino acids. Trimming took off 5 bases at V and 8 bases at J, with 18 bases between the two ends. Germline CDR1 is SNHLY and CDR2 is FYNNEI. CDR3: CASSRDNRVPEKLFF. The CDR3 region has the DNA TGTGCCAGCAGTCGCGATAACAGGGTCCCCGAAAAACTGTTTTTT.

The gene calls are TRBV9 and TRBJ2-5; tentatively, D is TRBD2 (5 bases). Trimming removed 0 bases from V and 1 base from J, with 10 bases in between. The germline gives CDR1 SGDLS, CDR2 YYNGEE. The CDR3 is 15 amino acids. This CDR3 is CASSVGSGSQETQYF. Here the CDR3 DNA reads TGTGCCAGCAGCGTAGGGAGCGGCAGCCAAGAGACCCAGTACTTC.

CDR3 loop: CASSHTTGREQFF. CDR3 in DNA: TGTGCCAGCAGCCATACGACAGGGCGAGAGCAGTTCTTC. The chain recombines TRBV4-2 with TRBJ2-1, with 7 bases identical to TRBD1. V gave up 3 bases and J gave up 10 bases; unmatched junction bases: 6. The CDR3 totals 13 residues. Per the germline V gene, CDR1 is LGHNA and CDR2 is YNFKEQ.

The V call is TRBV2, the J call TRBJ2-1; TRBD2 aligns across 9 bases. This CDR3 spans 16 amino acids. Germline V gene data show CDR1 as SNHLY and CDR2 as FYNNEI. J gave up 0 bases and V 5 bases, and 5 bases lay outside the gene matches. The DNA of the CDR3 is TGTGCCAGCAGTCGGACTAGCGACTCCTCCTACAATGAGCAGTTCTTC. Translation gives CASSRTSDSSYNEQFF.

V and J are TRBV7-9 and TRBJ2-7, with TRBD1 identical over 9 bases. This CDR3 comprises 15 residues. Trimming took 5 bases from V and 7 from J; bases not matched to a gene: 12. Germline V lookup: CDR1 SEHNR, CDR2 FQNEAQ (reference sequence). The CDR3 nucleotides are TGTGCCAGCAGCGGGGAGGGACAGGGAAGACGGGAGCAGTACTTC. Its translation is CASSGEGQGRREQYF.

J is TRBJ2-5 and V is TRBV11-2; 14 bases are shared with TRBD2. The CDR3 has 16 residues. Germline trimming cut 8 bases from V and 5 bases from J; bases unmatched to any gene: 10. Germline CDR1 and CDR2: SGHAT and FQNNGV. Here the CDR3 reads CASGGTSGSIRETQYF. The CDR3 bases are TGTGCCAGCGGGGGGACTAGCGGGAGTATACGGGAGACCCAGTACTTC.

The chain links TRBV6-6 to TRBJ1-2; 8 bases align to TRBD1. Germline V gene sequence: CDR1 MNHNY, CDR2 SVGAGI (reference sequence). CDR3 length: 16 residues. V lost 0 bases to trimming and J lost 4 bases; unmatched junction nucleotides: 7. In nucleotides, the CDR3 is TGTGCCAGCAGTTACTCGGGGCAGGGGGCAGCCTATGGCTACACCTTC. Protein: CASSYSGQGAAYGYTF.

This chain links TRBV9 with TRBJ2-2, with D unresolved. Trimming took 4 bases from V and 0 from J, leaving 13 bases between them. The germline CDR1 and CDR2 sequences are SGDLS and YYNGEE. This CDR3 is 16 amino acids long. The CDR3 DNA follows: TGTGCCAGCAGCTCTGACCAGGCGGCGAACACCGGGGAGCTGTTTTTT. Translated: CASSSDQAANTGELFF. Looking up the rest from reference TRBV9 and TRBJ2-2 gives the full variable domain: DSGVTQTPKHLITATGQRVTLRCSPRSGDLSVYWYQQSLDQGLQFLIQYYNGEERAKGNILERFSAQQFPDLHSELNLSSLELGDSALYFCASSSDQAANTGELFFGEGSRLTVL.

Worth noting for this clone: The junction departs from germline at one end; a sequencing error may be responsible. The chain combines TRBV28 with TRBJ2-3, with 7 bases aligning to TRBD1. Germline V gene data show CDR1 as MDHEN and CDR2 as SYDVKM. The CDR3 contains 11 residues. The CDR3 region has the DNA TGTGCCAGCAGTTTGGGAAGGGACAGCAATTTT. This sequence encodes CASSLGRDSNF.

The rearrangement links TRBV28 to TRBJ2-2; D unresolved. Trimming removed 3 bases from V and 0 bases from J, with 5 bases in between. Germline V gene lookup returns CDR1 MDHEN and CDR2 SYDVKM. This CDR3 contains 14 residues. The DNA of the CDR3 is TGTGCCAGCAGTTTGACTGCGAACACCGGGGAGCTGTTTTTT. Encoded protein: CASSLTANTGELFF. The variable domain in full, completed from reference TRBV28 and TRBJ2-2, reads DVKVTQSSRYLVKRTGEKVFLECVQDMDHENMFWYRQDPGLGLRLIYFSYDVKMKEKGDIPEGYSVSREKKERFSLILESASTNQTSMYLCASSLTANTGELFFGEGSRLTVL.

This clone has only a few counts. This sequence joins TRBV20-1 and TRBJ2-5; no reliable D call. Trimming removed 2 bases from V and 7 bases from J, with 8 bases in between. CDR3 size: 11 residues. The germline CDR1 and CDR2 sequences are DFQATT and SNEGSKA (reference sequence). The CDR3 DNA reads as TGCAGTGCTAGATCCTCCGGGACCCAGTACTTC. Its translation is CSARSSGTQYF.

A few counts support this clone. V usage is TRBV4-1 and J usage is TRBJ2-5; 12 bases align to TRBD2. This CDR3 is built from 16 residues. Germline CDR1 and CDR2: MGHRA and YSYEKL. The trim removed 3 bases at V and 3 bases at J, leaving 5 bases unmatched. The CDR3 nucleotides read TGCGCCAGCAGCCACCGACTAGCGGGGGAAGAAGAGACCCAGTACTTC. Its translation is CASSHRLAGEEETQYF.

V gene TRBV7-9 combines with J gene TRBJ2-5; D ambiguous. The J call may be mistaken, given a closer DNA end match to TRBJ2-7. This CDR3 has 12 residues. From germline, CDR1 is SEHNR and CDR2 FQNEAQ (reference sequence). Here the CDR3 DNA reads TGTGCCAGCAGCTCGGACGAGAACGAGCAGTACTTC. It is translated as CASSSDENEQYF.

CDR3 sequence: CASSRPRTLYNEQFF. The CDR3 bases are TGTGCCAGTAGCCGACCGCGTACCCTCTACAATGAGCAGTTCTTC. This chain connects TRBV19 to TRBJ2-1; D remains ambiguous. The CDR3 consists of 15 residues. The V end was cut by 6 bases, the J end by 3 bases, with 15 bases between. Germline CDR1 LNHDA, CDR2 SQIVND (reference sequence).

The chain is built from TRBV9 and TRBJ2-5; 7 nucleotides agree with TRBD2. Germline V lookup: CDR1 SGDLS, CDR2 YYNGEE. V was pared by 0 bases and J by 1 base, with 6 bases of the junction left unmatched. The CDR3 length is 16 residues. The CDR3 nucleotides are TGTGCCAGCAGCGTAGGAAGCGGGACGTCCCAAGAGACCCAGTACTTC. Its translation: CASSVGSGTSQETQYF. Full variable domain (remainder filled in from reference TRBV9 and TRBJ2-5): DSGVTQTPKHLITATGQRVTLRCSPRSGDLSVYWYQQSLDQGLQFLIQYYNGEERAKGNILERFSAQQFPDLHSELNLSSLELGDSALYFCASSVGSGTSQETQYFGPGTRLLVL.

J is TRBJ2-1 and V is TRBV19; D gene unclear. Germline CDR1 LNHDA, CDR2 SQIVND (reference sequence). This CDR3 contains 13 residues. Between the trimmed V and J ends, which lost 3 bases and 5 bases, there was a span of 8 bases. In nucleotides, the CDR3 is TGTGCCAGTAGTATTATGACCAACAATGAGCAGTTCTTC. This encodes CASSIMTNNEQFF. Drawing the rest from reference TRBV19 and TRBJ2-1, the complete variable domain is DGGITQSPKYLFRKEGQNVTLSCEQNLNHDAMYWYRQDPGQGLRLIYYSQIVNDFQKGDIAEGYSVSREKKESFPLTVTSAQKNPTAFYLCASSIMTNNEQFFGPGTRLTVL.

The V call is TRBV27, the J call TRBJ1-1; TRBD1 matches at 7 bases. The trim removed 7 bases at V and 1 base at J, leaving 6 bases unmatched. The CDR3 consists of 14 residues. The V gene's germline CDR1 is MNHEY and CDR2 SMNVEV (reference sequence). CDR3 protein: CASNDRVGNTEAFF. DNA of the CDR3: TGTGCCAGCAACGACAGGGTCGGGAACACTGAAGCTTTCTTT.

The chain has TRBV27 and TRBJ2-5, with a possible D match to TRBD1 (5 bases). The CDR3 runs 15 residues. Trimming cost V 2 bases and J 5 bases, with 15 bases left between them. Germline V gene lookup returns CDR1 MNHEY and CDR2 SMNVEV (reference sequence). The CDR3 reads CASSLLPDSQETQYF. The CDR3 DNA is TGTGCCAGCAGTTTACTACCTGACAGTCAGGAGACCCAGTACTTC.

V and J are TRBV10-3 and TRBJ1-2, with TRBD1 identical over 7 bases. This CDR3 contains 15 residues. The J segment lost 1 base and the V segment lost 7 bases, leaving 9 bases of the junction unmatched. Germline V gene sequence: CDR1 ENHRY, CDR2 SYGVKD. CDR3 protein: CAIKEGDSLNYGYTF. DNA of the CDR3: TGTGCCATCAAAGAGGGGGACAGCCTTAACTATGGCTACACCTTC.

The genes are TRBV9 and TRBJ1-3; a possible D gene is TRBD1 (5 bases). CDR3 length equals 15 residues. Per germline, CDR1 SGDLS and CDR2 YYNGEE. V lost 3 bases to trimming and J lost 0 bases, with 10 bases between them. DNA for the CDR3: TGTGCCAGCAGCGATCAGGGCGCCTCTGGAAACACCATATATTTT. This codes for CASSDQGASGNTIYF.

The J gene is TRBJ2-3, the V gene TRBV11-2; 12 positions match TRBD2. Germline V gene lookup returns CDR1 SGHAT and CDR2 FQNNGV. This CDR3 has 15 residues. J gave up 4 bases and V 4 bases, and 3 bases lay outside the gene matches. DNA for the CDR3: TGTGCCAGCAGCTCCCTAGCGGGAGGGCCAGATACGCAGTATTTT. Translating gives CASSSLAGGPDTQYF.

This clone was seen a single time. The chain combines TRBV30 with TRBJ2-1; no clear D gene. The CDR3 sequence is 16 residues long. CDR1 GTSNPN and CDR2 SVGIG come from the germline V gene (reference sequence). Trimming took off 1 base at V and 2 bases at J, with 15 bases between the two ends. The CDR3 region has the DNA TGTGCCTGGAGTGCGCCGCCAGGTGGCACCTACAATGAGCAGTTCTTC. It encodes CAWSAPPGGTYNEQFF.

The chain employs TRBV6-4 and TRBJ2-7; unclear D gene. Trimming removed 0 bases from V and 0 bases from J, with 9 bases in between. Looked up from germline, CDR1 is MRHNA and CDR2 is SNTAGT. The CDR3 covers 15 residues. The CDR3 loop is CASSDSGRSSYEQYV. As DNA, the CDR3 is TGTGCCAGCAGTGACTCGGGCAGGAGCTCCTACGAGCAGTACGTC.